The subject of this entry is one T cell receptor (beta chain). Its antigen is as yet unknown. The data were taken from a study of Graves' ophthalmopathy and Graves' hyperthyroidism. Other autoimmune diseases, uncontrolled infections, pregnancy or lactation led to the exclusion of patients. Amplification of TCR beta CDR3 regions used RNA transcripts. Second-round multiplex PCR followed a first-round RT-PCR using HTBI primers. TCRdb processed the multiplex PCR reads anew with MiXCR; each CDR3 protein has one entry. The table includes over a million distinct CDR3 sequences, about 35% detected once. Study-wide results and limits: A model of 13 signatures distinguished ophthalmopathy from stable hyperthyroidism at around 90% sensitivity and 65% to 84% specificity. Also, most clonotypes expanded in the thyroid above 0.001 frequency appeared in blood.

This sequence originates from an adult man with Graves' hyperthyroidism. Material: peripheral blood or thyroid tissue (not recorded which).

CDR3 DNA sequence: TGCGCCAGCAGCTTGGGACATATGATGGAGGATAATTCACCCCTCCACTTT. It is translated as CASSLGHMMEDNSPLHF. This rearrangement joins TRBV5-1 to TRBJ1-6; D remains ambiguous. Trimming stripped 0 bases from V and 5 bases from J, with 15 bases between. Looked up from germline, CDR1 is SGHRS and CDR2 is YFSETQ. CDR3 length: 17 residues.